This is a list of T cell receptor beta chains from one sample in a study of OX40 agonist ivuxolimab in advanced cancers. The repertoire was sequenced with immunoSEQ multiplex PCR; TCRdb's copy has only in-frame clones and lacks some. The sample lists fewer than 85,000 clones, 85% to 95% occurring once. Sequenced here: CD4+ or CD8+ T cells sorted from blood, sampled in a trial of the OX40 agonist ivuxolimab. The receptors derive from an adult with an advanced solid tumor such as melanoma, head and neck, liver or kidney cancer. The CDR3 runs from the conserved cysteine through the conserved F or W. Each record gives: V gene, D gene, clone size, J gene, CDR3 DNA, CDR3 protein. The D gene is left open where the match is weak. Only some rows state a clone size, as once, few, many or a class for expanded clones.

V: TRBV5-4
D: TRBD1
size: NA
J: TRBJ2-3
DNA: TGTGCCAGCAGCTCAGATCAAACAGGGGCAGATACGCAGTATTTT
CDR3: CASSSDQTGADTQYF

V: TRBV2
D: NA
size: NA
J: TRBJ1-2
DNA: TGTGCCAGCAGTGAGAGTCAGCAGGGTTTGGGCTATGGCTACACCTTC
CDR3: CASSESQQGLGYGYTF

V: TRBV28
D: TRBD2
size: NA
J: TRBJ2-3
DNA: TGTGCCAGCAGTAGGGGACTAGCCAGCACAGATACGCAGTATTTT
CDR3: CASSRGLASTDTQYF

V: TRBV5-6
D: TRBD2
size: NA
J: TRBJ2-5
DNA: TGTGCCAGCAGCCGGACTAGGGACGAGACCCAGTACTTC
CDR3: CASSRTRDETQYF

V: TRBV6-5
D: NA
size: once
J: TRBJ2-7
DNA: TGTGCCAGCAGTTACGCATACGAGCAGTACTTC
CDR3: CASSYAYEQYF

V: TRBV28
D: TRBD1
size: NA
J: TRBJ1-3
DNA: TGTGCCAGCAGCTCGGGACAGGGCTACACCATATATTTT
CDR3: CASSSGQGYTIYF

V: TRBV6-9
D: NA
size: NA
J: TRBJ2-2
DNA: TGTGCCAGCAGTTACCAGGGGCCGGGCACCGGGGAGCTGTTTTTT
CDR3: CASSYQGPGTGELFF

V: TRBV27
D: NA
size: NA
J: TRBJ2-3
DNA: TGTGCCAGCAGTTTATCGTGGGGGGCGGCAGATACGCAGTATTTT
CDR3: CASSLSWGAADTQYF

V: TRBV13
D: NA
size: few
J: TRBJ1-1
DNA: TGTGCCAGCAGCTCGGGACGGTACACTGAAGCTTTCTTT
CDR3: CASSSGRYTEAFF

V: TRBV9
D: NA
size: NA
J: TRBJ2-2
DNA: TGTGCCAGCAGCGTAGAAAGAGGTTCCGACACCGGGGAGCTGTTTTTT
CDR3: CASSVERGSDTGELFF

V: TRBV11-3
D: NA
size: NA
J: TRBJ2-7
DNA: TGTGCCAGCAGCTTCTTGACTAGTCGGTCCTACGAGCAGTACTTC
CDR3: CASSFLTSRSYEQYF

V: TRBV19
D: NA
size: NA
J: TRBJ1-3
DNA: TGTGCCAGTAGTACAGTTGGTACTGGAAACACCATATATTTT
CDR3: CASSTVGTGNTIYF

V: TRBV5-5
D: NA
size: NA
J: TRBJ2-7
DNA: TGTGCCAGCAGCTTGGCCCCTAGGACTTCACACTACGGGCAGTACTTC
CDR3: CASSLAPRTSHYGQYF

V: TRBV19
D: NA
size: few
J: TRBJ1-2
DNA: TGTGCCAGCGGAAAAGACTATGGCTACACCTTC
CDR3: CASGKDYGYTF